This TCR beta chain emerged from a study of neurological immune-mediated disorders. Every sequencing run gave over 190 million TCR-beta sequences, taken from 15-18 subjects. TCRdb fed the 5' RACE reads into MiXCR, producing one record per CDR3 protein. The sample consists of 50,000 or so distinct CDR3 sequences, around 13% of them appearing once. This clonotype was observed at least ten times. CDR1 SGHVS and CDR2 FNYEAQ come from the germline V gene. This CDR3 is 15 amino acids long. The ends were cut back, 4 bases at V and 2 bases at J, with 12 bases in the middle. Time point meaning: longitudinal time-point 2.

This TCR derives from a male donor with HTLV-1-associated myelopathy (HAM/TSP). The sequenced sample was PBMCs. The rearrangement joins TRBV7-6 to TRBJ1-3; D may be TRBD1 (5 bases). The DNA for the CDR3 is TGTGCCAGCAGCTACCGCGGGGGGGCTGGAAACACCATATATTTT. It yields the protein CASSYRGGAGNTIYF.